This T cell receptor (beta chain) was profiled in a study of blood T cells in healthy people across ages. Study conclusions and caveats: The CMV status of each donor remained undetermined, and this could have confounded shifts in expanded clonotypes.

Together with a sample-barcoded 5' primer, a J-beta primer mix was included in a second PCR lasting about 6 to 12 cycles. Each cDNA molecule was tagged by a template-switch adaptor that had 12 random nucleotides. TCRdb passed the 5' RACE reads through MiXCR, listing each CDR3 protein once. Here the sample spans 1.2 million to 1.5 million distinct CDR3 sequences, around 42% being singletons. This clonotype was counted only a few times. Its antigen remains unidentified. The donors, all healthy, were Caucasians living in Russia, aged roughly 6 to 100. Trimming removed 1 base from V and 1 base from J; junction bases left unmatched: 10. This CDR3 contains 18 residues.

V is TRBV12-3 or TRBV12-4 and J is TRBJ2-7; 10 bases are a match to TRBD2. Specimen: blood. This TCR was sampled from a woman under 30 in good health. CDR3 loop: CASSLGGGSGRYSYEQYF. The CDR3 nucleotides read TGTGCCAGCAGTTTAGGGGGAGGTAGCGGGAGGTATTCCTACGAGCAGTACTTC.